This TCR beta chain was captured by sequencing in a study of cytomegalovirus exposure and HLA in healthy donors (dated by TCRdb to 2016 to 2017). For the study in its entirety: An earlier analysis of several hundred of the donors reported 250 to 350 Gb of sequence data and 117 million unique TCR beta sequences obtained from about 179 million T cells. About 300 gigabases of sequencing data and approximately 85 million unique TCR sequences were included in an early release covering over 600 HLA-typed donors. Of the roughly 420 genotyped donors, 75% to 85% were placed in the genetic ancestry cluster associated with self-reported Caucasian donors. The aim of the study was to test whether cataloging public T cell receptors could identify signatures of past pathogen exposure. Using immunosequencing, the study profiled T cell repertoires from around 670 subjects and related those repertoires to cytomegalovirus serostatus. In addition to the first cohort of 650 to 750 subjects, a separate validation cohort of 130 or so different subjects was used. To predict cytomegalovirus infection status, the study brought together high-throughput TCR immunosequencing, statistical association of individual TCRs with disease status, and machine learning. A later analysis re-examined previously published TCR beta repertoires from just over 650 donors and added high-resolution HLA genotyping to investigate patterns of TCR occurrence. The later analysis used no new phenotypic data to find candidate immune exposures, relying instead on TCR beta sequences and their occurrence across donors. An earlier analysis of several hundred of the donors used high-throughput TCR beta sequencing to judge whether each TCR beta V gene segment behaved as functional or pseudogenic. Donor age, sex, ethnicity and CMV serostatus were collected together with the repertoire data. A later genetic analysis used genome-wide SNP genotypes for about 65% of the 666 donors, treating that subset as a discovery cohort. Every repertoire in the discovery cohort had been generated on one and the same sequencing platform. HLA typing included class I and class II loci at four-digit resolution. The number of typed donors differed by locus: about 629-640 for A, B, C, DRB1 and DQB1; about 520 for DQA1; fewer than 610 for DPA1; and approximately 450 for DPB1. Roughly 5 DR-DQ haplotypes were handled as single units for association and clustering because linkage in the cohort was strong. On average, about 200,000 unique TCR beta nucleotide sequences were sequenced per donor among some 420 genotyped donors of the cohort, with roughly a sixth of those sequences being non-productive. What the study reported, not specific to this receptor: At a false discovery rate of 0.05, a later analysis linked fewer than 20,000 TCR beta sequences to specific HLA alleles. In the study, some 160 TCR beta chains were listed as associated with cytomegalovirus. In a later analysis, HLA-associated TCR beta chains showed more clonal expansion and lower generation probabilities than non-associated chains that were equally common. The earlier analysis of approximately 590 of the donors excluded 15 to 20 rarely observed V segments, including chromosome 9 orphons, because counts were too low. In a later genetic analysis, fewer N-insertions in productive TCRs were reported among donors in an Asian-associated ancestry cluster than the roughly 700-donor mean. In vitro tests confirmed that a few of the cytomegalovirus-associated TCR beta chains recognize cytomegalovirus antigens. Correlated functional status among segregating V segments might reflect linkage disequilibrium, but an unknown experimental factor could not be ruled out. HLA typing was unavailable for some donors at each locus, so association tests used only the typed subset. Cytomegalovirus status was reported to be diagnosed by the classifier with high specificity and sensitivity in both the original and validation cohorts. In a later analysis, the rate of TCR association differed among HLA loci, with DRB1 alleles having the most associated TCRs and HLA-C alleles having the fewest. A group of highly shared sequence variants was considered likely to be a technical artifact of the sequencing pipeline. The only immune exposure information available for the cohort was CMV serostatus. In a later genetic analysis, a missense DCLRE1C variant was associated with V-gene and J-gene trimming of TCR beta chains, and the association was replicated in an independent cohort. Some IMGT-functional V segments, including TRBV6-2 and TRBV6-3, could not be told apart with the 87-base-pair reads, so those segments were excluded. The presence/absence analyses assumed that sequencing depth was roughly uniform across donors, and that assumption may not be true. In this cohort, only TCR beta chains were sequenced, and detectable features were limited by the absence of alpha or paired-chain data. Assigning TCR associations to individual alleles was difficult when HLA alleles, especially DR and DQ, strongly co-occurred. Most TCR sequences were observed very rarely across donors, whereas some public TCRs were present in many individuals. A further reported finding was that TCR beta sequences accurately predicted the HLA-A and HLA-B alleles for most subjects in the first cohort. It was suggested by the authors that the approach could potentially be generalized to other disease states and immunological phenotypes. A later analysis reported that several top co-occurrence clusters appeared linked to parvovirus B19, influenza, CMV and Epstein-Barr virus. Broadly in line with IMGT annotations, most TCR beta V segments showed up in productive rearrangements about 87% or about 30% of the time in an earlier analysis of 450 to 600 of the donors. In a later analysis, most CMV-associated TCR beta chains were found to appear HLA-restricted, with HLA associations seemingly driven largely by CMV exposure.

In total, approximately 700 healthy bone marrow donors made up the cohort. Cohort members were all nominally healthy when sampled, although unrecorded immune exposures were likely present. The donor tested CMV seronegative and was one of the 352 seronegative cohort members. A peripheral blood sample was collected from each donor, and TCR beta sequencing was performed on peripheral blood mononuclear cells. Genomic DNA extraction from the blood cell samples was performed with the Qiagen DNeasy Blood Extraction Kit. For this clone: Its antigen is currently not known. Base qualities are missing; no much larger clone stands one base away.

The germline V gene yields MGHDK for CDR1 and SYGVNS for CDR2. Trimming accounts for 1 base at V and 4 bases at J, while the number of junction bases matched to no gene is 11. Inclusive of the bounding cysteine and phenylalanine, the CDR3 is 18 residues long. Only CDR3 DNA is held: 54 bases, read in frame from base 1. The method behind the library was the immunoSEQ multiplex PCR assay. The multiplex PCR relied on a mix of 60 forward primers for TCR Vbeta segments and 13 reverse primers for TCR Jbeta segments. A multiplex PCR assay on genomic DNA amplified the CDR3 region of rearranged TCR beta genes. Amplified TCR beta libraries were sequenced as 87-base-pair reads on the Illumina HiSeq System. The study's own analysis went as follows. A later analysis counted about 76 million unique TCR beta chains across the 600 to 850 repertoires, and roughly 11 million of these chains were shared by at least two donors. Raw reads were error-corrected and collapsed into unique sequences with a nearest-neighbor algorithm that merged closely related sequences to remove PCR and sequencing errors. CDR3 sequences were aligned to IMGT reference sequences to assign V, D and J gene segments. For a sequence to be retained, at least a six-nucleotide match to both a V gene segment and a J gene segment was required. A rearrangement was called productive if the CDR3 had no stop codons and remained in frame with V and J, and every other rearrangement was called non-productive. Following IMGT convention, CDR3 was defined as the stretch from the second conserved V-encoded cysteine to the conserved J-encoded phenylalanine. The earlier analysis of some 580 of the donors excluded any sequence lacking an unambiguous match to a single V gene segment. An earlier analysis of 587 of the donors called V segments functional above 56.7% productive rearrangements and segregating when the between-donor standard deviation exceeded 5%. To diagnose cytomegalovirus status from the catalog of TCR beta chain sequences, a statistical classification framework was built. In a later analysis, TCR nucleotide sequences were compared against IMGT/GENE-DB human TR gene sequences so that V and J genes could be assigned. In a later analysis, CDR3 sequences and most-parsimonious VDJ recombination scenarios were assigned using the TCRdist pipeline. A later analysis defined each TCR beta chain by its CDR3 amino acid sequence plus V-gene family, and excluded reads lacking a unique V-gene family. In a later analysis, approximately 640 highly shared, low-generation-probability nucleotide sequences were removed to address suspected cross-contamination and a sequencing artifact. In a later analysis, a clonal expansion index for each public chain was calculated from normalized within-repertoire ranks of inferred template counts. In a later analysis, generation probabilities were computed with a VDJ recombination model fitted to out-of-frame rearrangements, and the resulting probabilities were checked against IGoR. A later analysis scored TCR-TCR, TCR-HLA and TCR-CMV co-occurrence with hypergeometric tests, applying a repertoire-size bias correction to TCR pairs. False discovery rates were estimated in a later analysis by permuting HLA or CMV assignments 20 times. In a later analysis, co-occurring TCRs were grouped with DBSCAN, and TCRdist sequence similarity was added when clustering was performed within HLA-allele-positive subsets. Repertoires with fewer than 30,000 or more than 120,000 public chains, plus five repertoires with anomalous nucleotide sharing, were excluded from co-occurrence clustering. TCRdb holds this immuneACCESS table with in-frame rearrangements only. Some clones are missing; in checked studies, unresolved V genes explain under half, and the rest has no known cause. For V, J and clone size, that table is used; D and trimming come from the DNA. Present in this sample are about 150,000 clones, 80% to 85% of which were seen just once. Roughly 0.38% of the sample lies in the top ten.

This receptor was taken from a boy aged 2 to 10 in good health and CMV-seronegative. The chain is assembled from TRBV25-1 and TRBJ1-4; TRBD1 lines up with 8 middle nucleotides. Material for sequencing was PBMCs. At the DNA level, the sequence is TGTGCCAGCAGTGAATTACCCGGACAGGGCTATGTTAATGAAAAACTGTTTTTT. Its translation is CASSELPGQGYVNEKLFF.